The T cell receptor beta chain under discussion was sequenced for a study of cytomegalovirus exposure and HLA in healthy donors. Study-wide points: Reported findings show TCR beta sequences accurately forecast HLA-A and HLA-B alleles in most subjects. Immune exposure information available was restricted to CMV serostatus. It was in a later analysis that TCR association rates were seen to vary by HLA locus, highest for DRB1 and lowest for HLA-C.

The V gene's germline CDR1 is SGHDT and CDR2 YYEEEE. This CDR3 is built from 15 residues. V gave up 0 bases and J gave up 5 bases, with 14 bases separating them. With 60 Vbeta and 13 Jbeta primers, the PCR was carried out. The method was immunoSEQ multiplex PCR; TCRdb's version includes in-frame clones alone and lacks a portion of them. The sample shows 150,000 to 200,000 clones, 80% of them seen only once. Each donor's status was that of a healthy bone marrow donor. Details on this clone: Its antigen is still unknown.

The TCR comes from a young man in good health and CMV-seropositive. The gene calls are TRBV5-6 and TRBJ2-5; tentative D call: TRBD2 (6 bases). Sequenced sample: PBMCs. CDR3 region: CASSLGRGGGETQYF. The CDR3 DNA reads TGTGCCAGCAGCTTGGGTCGGGGTGGAGGGGAGACCCAGTACTTC.